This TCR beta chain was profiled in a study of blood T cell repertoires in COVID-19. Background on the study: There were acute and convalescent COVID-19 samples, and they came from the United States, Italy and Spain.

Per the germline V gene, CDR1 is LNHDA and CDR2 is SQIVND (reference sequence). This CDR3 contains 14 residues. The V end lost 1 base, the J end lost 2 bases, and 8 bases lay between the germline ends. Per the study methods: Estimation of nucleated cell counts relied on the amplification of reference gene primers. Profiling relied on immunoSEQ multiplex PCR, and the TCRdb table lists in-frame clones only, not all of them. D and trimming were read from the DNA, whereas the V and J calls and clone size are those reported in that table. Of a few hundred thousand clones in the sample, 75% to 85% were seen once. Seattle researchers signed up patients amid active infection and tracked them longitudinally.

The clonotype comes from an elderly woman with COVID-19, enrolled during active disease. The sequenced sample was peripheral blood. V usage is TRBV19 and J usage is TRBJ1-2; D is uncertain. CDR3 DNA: TGTGCCAGTAGTATAGTCGCGGGGAACTATGGCTACACCTTC. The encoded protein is CASSIVAGNYGYTF.